Each of the 8 T cell receptor beta chains below was sequenced from the same sample in a study of T-cell reconstitution after alpha-beta-depleted transplantation in children. Unique molecular identifiers tagged the TCRbeta library. TCRdb re-called the PCR reads through MiXCR, storing one row per CDR3 protein. This sample has around 200,000 distinct CDR3 sequences, with around 9.6% found just once. Here the sequenced sample was PBMCs from the stem cell graft donor, taken from the stem cell graft. All receptors come from a human donor who donated a stem cell graft to a child with acute lymphoblastic leukemia.

This clonotype was detected many times. The chain couples TRBV5-1 to TRBJ2-1; D remains unclear. V was cut by 5 bases and J by 0 bases, with 18 bases left in between. The germline V gene has CDR1 SGHRS and CDR2 YFSETQ. The CDR3 spans 17 residues. CDR3 coding DNA: TGCGCCAGCAGATCATTCCCGTACAAGAGCTCCTACAATGAGCAGTTCTTC. Protein sequence: CASRSFPYKSSYNEQFF.

This clonotype was seen many times. The V call is TRBV5-1, the J call TRBJ2-5; D unresolved. The CDR3 runs 14 residues. CDR1 SGHRS and CDR2 YFSETQ come from the germline V gene. The V end lost 1 base, the J end lost 1 base, and 8 bases lay between the germline ends. CDR3 nucleotides: TGCGCCAGCAGCTTGTTAGCAGCCCAAGAGACCCAGTACTTC. Protein sequence: CASSLLAAQETQYF. Using reference TRBV5-1 and TRBJ2-5 for the parts outside the CDR3, the full variable domain is KAGVTQTPRYLIKTRGQQVTLSCSPISGHRSVSWYQQTPGQGLQFLFEYFSETQRNKGNFPGRFSGRQFSNSRSEMNVSTLELGDSALYLCASSLLAAQETQYFGPGTRLLVL.

This clonotype was found many times. V usage is TRBV6-2 or TRBV6-3 and J usage is TRBJ2-1, with TRBD2 as a possible D gene (7 bases). V lost 2 bases and J lost 7, with 15 bases in between. In germline, CDR1 is MNHEY, CDR2 SVGEGT. The CDR3 extends over 15 amino acids. As DNA, the CDR3 is TGTGCCAGCAGTTACCGAGGGGGGGCCTGGAATGAGCAGTTCTTC. It translates to CASSYRGGAWNEQFF.

The genes are TRBV6-5 and TRBJ1-4; 10 bases line up with TRBD1. Losses at the gene ends were 2 bases for V and 5 bases for J; bases not matched to a gene: 5. The CDR3 totals 16 residues. Germline V gene sequence: CDR1 MNHEY, CDR2 SVGAGI. Written as DNA, the CDR3 is TGTGCCAGCAGTTACACGGGACAGGGGAGGAATGAAAAACTGTTTTTT. It is translated as CASSYTGQGRNEKLFF.

In this sample, this clonotype turned up many times. The rearrangement links TRBV27 to TRBJ2-3; D is uncertain. CDR1 is MNHEY, CDR2 SMNVEV, per germline (reference sequence). With 8 bases removed from V and 6 bases from J, the gap between germline ends came to 9 bases. CDR3 size: 11 residues. The CDR3, as DNA: TGTGCCAGCCTTTTGGGTGATACGCAGTATTTT. The encoded protein is CASLLGDTQYF.

This clonotype was counted only a few times. The gene calls are TRBV5-4 and TRBJ1-1; D possibly corresponds to TRBD1 (6 bases). From germline, CDR1 is SGHNT and CDR2 YYREEE (reference sequence). The CDR3 sequence is 13 residues long. The V and J ends lost 2 bases and 10 bases respectively, with 15 bases between them. CDR3: CASSLGGGLRAFF. In nucleotides, the CDR3 is TGTGCCAGCAGCTTAGGGGGGGGGTTAAGAGCTTTCTTT. Together with reference TRBV5-4 and TRBJ1-1, the CDR3 gives the full variable domain: ETGVTQSPTHLIKTRGQQVTLRCSSQSGHNTVSWYQQALGQGPQFIFQYYREEENGRGNFPPRFSGLQFPNYSSELNVNALELDDSALYLCASSLGGGLRAFFGQGTRLTVV.

This clonotype was seen many times. V is TRBV12-3 or TRBV12-4 and J is TRBJ1-1; 8 bases map to TRBD1. V dropped 6 bases and J dropped 5; count of bases not matched to a gene: 5. The CDR3 covers 13 residues. Written as DNA, the CDR3 is TGTGCCAGCAGATGGACAGGGCAAACTGAAGCTTTCTTT. Amino acid sequence: CASRWTGQTEAFF.

Many counts were recorded for this clonotype. The chain has TRBV5-6 and TRBJ2-5; 8 bases fit TRBD2. Germline values: CDR1 SGHDT, CDR2 YYEEEE. V gave up 4 bases and J gave up 5 bases; unmatched junction bases: 7. The CDR3 runs to 14 residues. CDR3 sequence: CASSTGTSRETQYF. The DNA of the CDR3 is TGTGCCAGCAGCACCGGGACTAGTAGGGAGACCCAGTACTTC. Complete variable domain (other parts from reference TRBV5-6 and TRBJ2-5): DAGVTQSPTHLIKTRGQQVTLRCSPKSGHDTVSWYQQALGQGPQFIFQYYEEEERQRGNFPDRFSGHQFPNYSSELNVNALLLGDSALYLCASSTGTSRETQYFGPGTRLLVL.